Here is one TCR beta chain with its context. Its antigen is undetermined. CDR1 and CDR2 from the germline V gene are SQVTM and ANQGSEA. This CDR3 comprises 12 residues. Unmatched junction bases numbered 3, after V lost 7 bases and J lost 4 bases. The data belong to a study of cytomegalovirus exposure and HLA in healthy donors. Study observations and caveats: Most CMV-associated TCR beta chains were later found to appear HLA-restricted. A later analysis linked a missense variant in DCLRE1C to the trimming of TCR beta V and J genes.

PCR employed 60 Vbeta and 13 Jbeta primers. Only in-frame clones appear in the TCRdb table, and some are missing; sequencing was by immunoSEQ multiplex PCR. The sample consists of approximately 190,000 clones, about 80% of them appearing once. The source of this sequence is a man aged 40-49 years in good health and CMV-seropositive. The rearrangement joins TRBV29-1 to TRBJ1-4, with 7 nucleotides matching TRBD1. Sequenced input: PBMCs. This chain's CDR3 is CSAGTVNEKLFF. In nucleotides, the CDR3 is TGCAGCGCCGGGACAGTTAATGAAAAACTGTTTTTT.